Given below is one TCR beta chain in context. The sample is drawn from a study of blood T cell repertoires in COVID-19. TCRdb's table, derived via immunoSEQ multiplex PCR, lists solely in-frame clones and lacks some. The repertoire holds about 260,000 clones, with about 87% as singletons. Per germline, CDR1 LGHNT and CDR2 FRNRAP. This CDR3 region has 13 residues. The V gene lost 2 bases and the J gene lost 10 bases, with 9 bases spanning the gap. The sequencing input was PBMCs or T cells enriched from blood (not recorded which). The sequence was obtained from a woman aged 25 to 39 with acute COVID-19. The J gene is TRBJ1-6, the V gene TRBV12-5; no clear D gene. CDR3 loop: CASGLNGESPLHF. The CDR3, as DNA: TGTGCTAGTGGTTTGAACGGAGAATCACCCCTCCACTTT.